The next 24 T cell receptor beta chains were all read from a single sample in a study of neurological immune-mediated disorders. TCRdb processed the 5' RACE reads anew with MiXCR; each CDR3 protein has one entry. The sample includes about 33,000 distinct CDR3 sequences, about 1.4% of them seen just once. Sequencing input: PBMCs. The receptor source for this set is a woman in her 30s with multiple sclerosis.

This clonotype was detected many times. The chain combines TRBV6-5 with TRBJ2-1; a possible D gene is TRBD1 (5 bases). This CDR3 comprises 14 residues. The V end lost 6 bases, the J end lost 5 bases, and 14 bases lay between the germline ends. Germline V CDR1 and CDR2: MNHEY, SVGAGI. In DNA form, the CDR3 reads TGTGCCAGCAGCTCACCTGACAGCCACAATGAGCAGTTCTTC. Protein sequence: CASSSPDSHNEQFF.

This clonotype was picked up many times. The rearrangement joins TRBV20-1 to TRBJ1-1; no firm D call. CDR3 length: 12 amino acids. The V gene's germline CDR1 is DFQATT and CDR2 SNEGSKA (reference sequence). Trimming left V 3 bases short and J 1 base short, with 6 bases between. The CDR3 protein is CSASEWNTEAFF. CDR3 nucleotide sequence: TGCAGTGCTAGTGAGTGGAACACTGAAGCTTTCTTT.

In its sample, this clonotype was seen many times. The J gene is TRBJ1-2, the V gene TRBV7-2; D remains ambiguous. Germline assignment: CDR1 SGHTA and CDR2 FQGNSA. This CDR3 contains 16 residues. Trimming shortened V by 5 bases and J by 4 bases, and 20 bases separated the two germline ends. The CDR3 reads CASSPGGRKPFYGYTF. DNA for the CDR3: TGTGCCAGCAGCCCCGGAGGCAGGAAGCCCTTCTATGGCTACACCTTC.

This clonotype has at least ten counts. The chain links TRBV12-3 or TRBV12-4 to TRBJ2-3; either TRBD1 or TRBD2 may supply D (6 bases each). With 2 bases removed from V and 3 bases from J, the gap between germline ends came to 12 bases. This CDR3 region has 15 residues. Written as DNA, the CDR3 is TGTGCCAGCAGTTTATTGGGGGGCGCGACAGATACGCAGTATTTT. Its protein product is CASSLLGGATDTQYF.

This clonotype was observed at least ten times. The genes are TRBV10-3 and TRBJ1-5; D is uncertain. V was cut by 0 bases and J by 7 bases, with 4 bases left in between. The CDR3 extends over 12 amino acids. CDR1 and CDR2 from the germline V gene are ENHRY and SYGVKD. The CDR3 reads CAISESGQPQHF. The CDR3 DNA is TGTGCCATCAGTGAGTCAGGGCAGCCCCAGCATTTT.

This clonotype was observed many times. The chain employs TRBV6-6 and TRBJ2-2, with 7 positions matching TRBD2. This CDR3 comprises 15 residues. V was pared by 2 bases and J by 3 bases, with 3 bases of the junction left unmatched. The germline CDR1 and CDR2 sequences are MNHNY and SVGAGI (reference sequence). The CDR3, as DNA: TGTGCCAGCAGTTACGGGGGGGGAGACACCGGGGAGCTGTTTTTT. It codes for CASSYGGGDTGELFF.

Ten or more counts support this clonotype. J is TRBJ2-7 and V is TRBV4-3; 9 bases map to TRBD1. CDR3 length: 13 residues. V shed 3 bases and J 7 bases; nucleotides not matched to a gene: 4. CDR1 is LGHNA and CDR2 is YSLEER in the germline V gene. CDR3 sequence (DNA): TGCGCCAGCAGCCAGGGACAGGGAAGGGAGCAGTACTTC. Amino acids: CASSQGQGREQYF.

This clonotype showed up many times. The CDR3 loop is CASTLSARTNTEAFF. In nucleotides, the CDR3 is TGTGCCAGCACCCTTTCAGCCAGGACGAACACTGAAGCTTTCTTT. The chain couples TRBV12-3 or TRBV12-4 to TRBJ1-1; D remains ambiguous. This CDR3 has 15 amino acids. The V end was cut by 7 bases, the J end by 1 base, with 16 bases between.

This clonotype was detected many times. J is TRBJ1-4 and V is TRBV4-3; no clear D gene. The V and J ends lost 0 bases and 10 bases respectively, with 9 bases between them. CDR1 is LGHNA, CDR2 YSLEER, per germline. This CDR3 comprises 13 residues. The CDR3 is CASSQEASRKLFF. The CDR3 nucleotides read TGCGCCAGCAGCCAAGAGGCGAGCCGAAAACTGTTTTTT.

This clonotype was counted at least ten times. The rearrangement links TRBV5-1 to TRBJ2-7; 10 positions agree with TRBD1. The CDR3 covers 16 residues. The trim removed 4 bases at V and 6 bases at J, leaving 13 bases unmatched. From germline, CDR1 is SGHRS and CDR2 YFSETQ. For the CDR3, the DNA is TGCGCCAGCAGCGTCGGGTTCGGGACAGGGGTCGGCGAGCAGTACTTC. It specifies CASSVGFGTGVGEQYF.

This clonotype was counted ten times or more. The chain has TRBV20-1 and TRBJ2-7; D is uncertain. Germline CDR1 reads DFQATT; CDR2 reads SNEGSKA (reference sequence). The germline V and J ends were trimmed by 6 bases and 6 bases, with 12 bases remaining between them. The CDR3 sequence is 11 residues long. The CDR3: CSATAQTEQYF. CDR3 bases: TGCAGTGCGACGGCACAGACCGAGCAGTACTTC.

There are many counts of this clonotype. This chain uses TRBV7-6 with TRBJ1-6, with D tentatively TRBD1 (5 bases). V was trimmed by 6 bases and J by 7 bases, leaving 10 bases between them. This CDR3 is built from 13 residues. Germline V gene data show CDR1 as SGHVS and CDR2 as FNYEAQ. CDR3 region: CASSTGLNSPLHF. The DNA for the CDR3 is TGTGCCAGCAGTACGGGACTGAATTCACCCCTCCACTTT.

This clonotype was found many times. This sequence joins TRBV20-1 and TRBJ2-7; 9 positions match TRBD2. Trimming at V came to 5 bases and at J to 2 bases, leaving 7 bases not matched to a gene. The CDR3 runs 14 residues. Germline loops: CDR1 DFQATT, CDR2 SNEGSKA (reference sequence). The chain's CDR3 is CSALSGGMAYEQYF. CDR3 bases: TGCAGTGCTCTTAGCGGGGGAATGGCCTACGAGCAGTACTTC.

This clonotype rates as medium-sized (0.01 to 0.1%). The genes are TRBV7-2 and TRBJ2-7; 8 bases are shared with TRBD2. From germline, CDR1 is SGHTA and CDR2 FQGNSA. V lost 8 bases and J lost 5; bases outside the gene matches: 8. There are 13 residues in the CDR3. The CDR3 DNA sequence: TGTGCCAGCGCCGGGGGGGGGCCCAACGAGCAGTACTTC. Protein product: CASAGGGPNEQYF.

This clonotype was detected ten times or more. V and J are TRBV20-1 and TRBJ2-2; D is tentatively TRBD1 or TRBD2 (6 bases each). The CDR3 is made up of 15 amino acids. V was shortened by 0 bases and J by 7 bases, with 15 bases between the two germline ends. Germline-derived CDR1 and CDR2 are DFQATT and SNEGSKA (reference sequence). The CDR3 sequence is CSARDPGGGSGELFF. As DNA, the CDR3 is TGCAGTGCTAGAGATCCCGGGGGCGGCAGCGGGGAGCTGTTTTTT.

This clonotype was counted many times. J is TRBJ2-3 and V is TRBV12-3 or TRBV12-4, with a possible D match to TRBD2 (7 bases). V lost 6 bases and J lost 5, with 15 bases in between. The CDR3 consists of 14 residues. The CDR3 region is CASRGGGREDTQYF. The CDR3, as DNA: TGTGCCAGCAGGGGCGGGGGCCGGGAAGATACGCAGTATTTT.

In this sample, this clonotype turned up a few times. The V gene is TRBV4-3, the J gene TRBJ2-5; D may be TRBD1 or TRBD2 (5 bases each). Per the germline V gene, CDR1 is LGHNA and CDR2 is YSLEER. Trimming left V 1 base short and J 9 bases short, with 21 bases between. The CDR3 covers 16 residues. CDR3 in amino acids: CASSQVVGTAGRAQYF. CDR3 DNA sequence: TGCGCCAGCAGCCAAGTTGTAGGGACCGCTGGACGGGCCCAGTACTTC.

This clonotype occurred many times. This sequence joins TRBV6-6 and TRBJ1-5; D perhaps matches TRBD1 (5 bases). CDR3 size: 14 residues. Germline V gives CDR1 MNHNY, CDR2 SVGAGI (reference sequence). V was cut by 8 bases and J by 5 bases, with 16 bases left in between. The CDR3 DNA follows: TGTGCCAGCGGCTTATTTGGGGGGGATCAGCCCCAGCATTTT. This sequence encodes CASGLFGGDQPQHF.

This clonotype showed up many times. The V gene is TRBV4-1, the J gene TRBJ1-6; a weak D match, TRBD1 (5 bases). V lost 4 bases and J 7 bases, leaving 8 bases between the germline ends. CDR1 MGHRA and CDR2 YSYEKL come from the germline V gene. This CDR3 comprises 13 residues. The chain's CDR3 is CASSRRENSPLHF. Here the CDR3 DNA reads TGCGCCAGCAGCCGCAGGGAAAATTCACCCCTCCACTTT.

The table lists this clonotype with many counts. This sequence joins TRBV20-1 and TRBJ2-5; D unclear. The germline V gene encodes CDR1 DFQATT and CDR2 SNEGSKA (reference sequence). Trimming took 0 bases from V and 2 from J, leaving 10 bases between them. The CDR3 covers 14 residues. The CDR3 sequence: CSARDQIPQETQYF. For the CDR3, the DNA is TGCAGTGCTAGAGATCAGATACCGCAAGAGACCCAGTACTTC.

This clonotype was detected ten times or more. The CDR3 sequence: CASSVVGGGAYNEQFF. The DNA of the CDR3 is TGTGCCAGCAGCGTAGTTGGCGGGGGGGCCTACAATGAGCAGTTCTTC. V is TRBV9 and J is TRBJ2-1; the match to TRBD2 covers 9 bases. Germline CDR1 SGDLS, CDR2 YYNGEE. J lost 2 bases, V lost 0 bases, and 3 bases had no gene match. CDR3 length: 16 residues. The variable domain in full, completed from reference TRBV9 and TRBJ2-1, reads DSGVTQTPKHLITATGQRVTLRCSPRSGDLSVYWYQQSLDQGLQFLIQYYNGEERAKGNILERFSAQQFPDLHSELNLSSLELGDSALYFCASSVVGGGAYNEQFFGPGTRLTVL.

This clonotype has at least ten counts. This rearrangement joins TRBV27 to TRBJ2-3; 7 bases map to TRBD2. Looked up from germline, CDR1 is MNHEY and CDR2 is SMNVEV (reference sequence). This CDR3 has 15 amino acids. V dropped 2 bases and J dropped 2; count of bases not matched to a gene: 4. The CDR3 loop reads CASSLDGGDTDTQYF. The CDR3 bases are TGTGCCAGCAGTTTAGATGGGGGGGACACAGATACGCAGTATTTT.

This clonotype was observed many times. The chain joins TRBV12-5 to TRBJ2-6, with D perhaps TRBD1 (6 bases). The V end was cut by 9 bases, the J end by 0 bases, with 12 bases between. There are 15 residues in the CDR3. CDR1 and CDR2 (germline): LGHNT, FRNRAP. This chain's CDR3 is CASQDSFSGANVLTF. In DNA form, the CDR3 reads TGTGCTAGCCAGGACAGTTTCTCTGGGGCCAACGTCCTGACTTTC.

The sample holds many counts of this clonotype. The chain is built from TRBV15 and TRBJ2-3; TRBD2 matches at 7 bases. In germline, CDR1 is LNHNV, CDR2 YYDKDF (reference sequence). This CDR3 spans 14 amino acids. With 9 bases clipped from V and 7 bases from J, the junction kept 13 bases outside the gene matches. CDR3 nucleotides: TGTGCCACAGGCTTCGGGGGGTCGGGGAATACGCAGTATTTT. Protein: CATGFGGSGNTQYF. The full variable domain, in which reference TRBV15 and TRBJ2-3 provide the parts outside the CDR3, is DAMVIQNPRYQVTQFGKPVTLSCSQTLNHNVMYWYQQKSSQAPKLLFHYYDKDFNNEADTPDNFQSRRPNTSFCFLDIRSPGLGDTAMYLCATGFGGSGNTQYFGPGTRLTVL.